This T cell receptor (beta chain) was documented in a study of regulatory T cells in long-lasting Graves disease. Study-level information: The definition of persistent Graves' disease was over 5 years of antithyroid drugs with positive TSH receptor antibodies. Findings and limits, study-wide: Relative to new patients (approximately 1,000), persistent patients exhibited greater sharing of public clonotypes (around 2,500).

The CDR3 has 13 amino acids. Trimming cost V 7 bases and J 3 bases; bases outside gene matches: 6. Germline V CDR1 and CDR2: MNHEY, SVGEGT. Construction of TCR beta libraries relied on iRepertoire HTBI primers and on Arm-PCR targeting CDR3 regions. TCRdb reanalysed the multiplex PCR reads using MiXCR and keeps one entry per CDR3 protein. The sample carries about 660,000 distinct CDR3 sequences, around 30% recorded once. Described time point: persistent/refractory GD, antithyroid drugs over 5 years with positive TRAb. The TCR library used RNA extracted from PBMCs. About 9.2 milliliters of peripheral blood were taken and placed in EDTA tubes. This clonotype was counted only a few times. Its specificity is not known.

The chain recombines TRBV6-2 or TRBV6-3 with TRBJ2-7, with TRBD1 identical over 7 bases. The material was peripheral blood mononuclear cells (PBMCs), obtained when the disease was refractory, from a patient treated with antithyroid drugs. This TCR came from a female donor with Graves disease. CDR3 DNA: TGTGCCAGCACTTGGACAGGAAACTACGAGCAGTACTTC. Translation: CASTWTGNYEQYF.